This T cell receptor beta chain appears in the sequencing data of a study of cytomegalovirus exposure and HLA in healthy donors. The CDR3 has 16 residues. The V gene's germline CDR1 is LGHNA and CDR2 YSLEER. The germline V and J ends were trimmed by 1 base and 6 bases, with 15 bases remaining between them. Study-wide points: HLA restriction was apparent for most CMV-associated TCR beta chains in a later analysis.

In the PCR, 60 Vbeta and 13 Jbeta primers were used. Profiled with immunoSEQ multiplex PCR; TCRdb holds only in-frame clones, not every one. Among under 150,000 clones, 70% to 85% were seen once, and the ten largest hold under 4.5%. Comments on this clone: The antigen remains undetermined.

The sample was PBMCs. The chain carries TRBV4-3 and TRBJ2-2; TRBD1 is a possible D gene (7 bases). The receptor's source is a man between 35 and 55 years old in good health and CMV-seropositive. CDR3 DNA: TGCGCCAGCAGCCAAGGTTGGCAGGGGGGTCCCGGGGAGCTGTTTTTT. Protein product: CASSQGWQGGPGELFF.